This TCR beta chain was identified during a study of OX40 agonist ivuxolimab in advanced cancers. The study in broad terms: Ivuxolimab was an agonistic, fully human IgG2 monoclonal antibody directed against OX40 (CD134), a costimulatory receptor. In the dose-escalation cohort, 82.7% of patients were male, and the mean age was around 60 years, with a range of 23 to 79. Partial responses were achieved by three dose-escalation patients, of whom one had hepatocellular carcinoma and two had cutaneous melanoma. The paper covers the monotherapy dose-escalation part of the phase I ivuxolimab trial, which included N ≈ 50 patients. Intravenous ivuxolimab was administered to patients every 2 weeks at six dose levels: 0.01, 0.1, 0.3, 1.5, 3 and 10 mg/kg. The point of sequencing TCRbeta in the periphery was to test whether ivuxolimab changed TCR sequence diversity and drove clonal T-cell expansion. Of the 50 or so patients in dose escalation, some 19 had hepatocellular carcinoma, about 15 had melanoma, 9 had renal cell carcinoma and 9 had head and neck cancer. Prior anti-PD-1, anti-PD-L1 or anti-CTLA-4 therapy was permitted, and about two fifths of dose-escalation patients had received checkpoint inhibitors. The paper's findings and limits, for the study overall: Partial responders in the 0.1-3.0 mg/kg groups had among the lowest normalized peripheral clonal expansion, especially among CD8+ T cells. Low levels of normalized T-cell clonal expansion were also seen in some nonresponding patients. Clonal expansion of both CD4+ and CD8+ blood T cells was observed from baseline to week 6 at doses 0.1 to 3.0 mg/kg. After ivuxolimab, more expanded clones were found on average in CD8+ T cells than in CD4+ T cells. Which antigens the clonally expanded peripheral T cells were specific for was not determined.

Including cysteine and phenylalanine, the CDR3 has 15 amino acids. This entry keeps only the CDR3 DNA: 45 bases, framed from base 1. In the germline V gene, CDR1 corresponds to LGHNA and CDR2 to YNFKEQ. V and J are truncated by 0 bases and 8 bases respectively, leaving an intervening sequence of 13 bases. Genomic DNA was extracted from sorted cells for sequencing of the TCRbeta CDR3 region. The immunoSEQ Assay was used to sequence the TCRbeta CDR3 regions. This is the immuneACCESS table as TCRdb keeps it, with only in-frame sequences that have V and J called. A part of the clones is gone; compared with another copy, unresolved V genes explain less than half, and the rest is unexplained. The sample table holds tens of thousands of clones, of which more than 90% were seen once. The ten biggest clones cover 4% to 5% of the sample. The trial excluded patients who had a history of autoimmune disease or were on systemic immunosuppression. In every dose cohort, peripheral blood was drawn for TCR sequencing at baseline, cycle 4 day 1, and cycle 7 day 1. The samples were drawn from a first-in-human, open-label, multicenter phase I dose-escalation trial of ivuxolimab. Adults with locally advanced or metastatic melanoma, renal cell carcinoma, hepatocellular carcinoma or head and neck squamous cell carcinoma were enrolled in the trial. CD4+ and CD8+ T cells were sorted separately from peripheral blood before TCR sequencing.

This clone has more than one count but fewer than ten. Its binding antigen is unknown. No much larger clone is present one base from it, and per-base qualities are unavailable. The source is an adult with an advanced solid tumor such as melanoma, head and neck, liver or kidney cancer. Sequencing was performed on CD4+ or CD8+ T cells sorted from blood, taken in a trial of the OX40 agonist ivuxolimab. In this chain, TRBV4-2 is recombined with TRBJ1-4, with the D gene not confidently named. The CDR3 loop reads CASSQEPLNNEKLFF. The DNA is TGTGCCAGCAGCCAAGAACCCCTGAATAACGAAAAACTGTTTTTT.